This is a list of T cell receptor beta chains from one sample in a study of shared clonotypes between healthy human individuals. Repertoires were generated with immunoSEQ multiplex PCR, while TCRdb's copy carries only in-frame clones and drops some. The sample lists fewer than 850,000 clones, 80% to 95% seen once, with 34% in the top ten. The sample comprised memory CD8+ T cells from PBMCs. The source of these receptors is a man aged 18 to 29 in good health. Some clones in this sample may be carry-over from other donors' samples. Both conserved end residues are trimmed from each CDR3. Fields, in order: CDR3 protein, CDR3 length, V gene, J gene.

cdr3_aa: ASSSTGRPYNEQF; cdr3_length: 13; v_call: TRBV27; j_call: TRBJ2-1
cdr3_aa: ASSLKDRGGYGYT; cdr3_length: 13; v_call: TRBV5-6; j_call: TRBJ1-2
cdr3_aa: ASSHPRDGLSYEQY; cdr3_length: 14; v_call: TRBV7-9; j_call: TRBJ2-7
cdr3_aa: ASSTGGWGAF; cdr3_length: 10; v_call: TRBV28; j_call: TRBJ1-1
cdr3_aa: ASSYSKREAGELF; cdr3_length: 13; v_call: TRBV6-5; j_call: TRBJ2-2
cdr3_aa: ASSLLRGSSNQPQH; cdr3_length: 14; v_call: TRBV28; j_call: TRBJ1-5
cdr3_aa: ASSSRPGQGVVGELF; cdr3_length: 15; v_call: TRBV7-2; j_call: TRBJ2-2
cdr3_aa: ASSFTDSYEQY; cdr3_length: 11; v_call: TRBV28; j_call: TRBJ2-7
cdr3_aa: ASSEPGSSYEQY; cdr3_length: 12; v_call: TRBV10-1; j_call: TRBJ2-7
cdr3_aa: ASSLLSGSETQY; cdr3_length: 12; v_call: TRBV27; j_call: TRBJ2-5
cdr3_aa: ASSPAFGEQF; cdr3_length: 10; v_call: TRBV7-9; j_call: TRBJ2-1
cdr3_aa: ASSRRDSKETQY; cdr3_length: 12; v_call: TRBV28; j_call: TRBJ2-5
cdr3_aa: ASRGTDWNTEAF; cdr3_length: 12; v_call: TRBV6-5; j_call: TRBJ1-1
cdr3_aa: ASRGQGRGGYT; cdr3_length: 11; v_call: TRBV9; j_call: TRBJ1-2
cdr3_aa: ASSFFTLTGNSNQPQH; cdr3_length: 16; v_call: TRBV28; j_call: TRBJ1-5
cdr3_aa: ASSALGLAAYNEQF; cdr3_length: 14; v_call: TRBV9; j_call: TRBJ2-1
cdr3_aa: ASSEAGGAVTEAF; cdr3_length: 13; v_call: TRBV9; j_call: TRBJ1-1
cdr3_aa: ASSGMDTQY; cdr3_length: 9; v_call: TRBV25-1; j_call: TRBJ2-3
cdr3_aa: ASSRRTGKEETQY; cdr3_length: 13; v_call: TRBV7-9; j_call: TRBJ2-5
cdr3_aa: ASTQSGGHYEQY; cdr3_length: 12; v_call: TRBV6-6; j_call: TRBJ2-7
cdr3_aa: ASSFPTTYEQY; cdr3_length: 11; v_call: TRBV5-6; j_call: TRBJ2-7
cdr3_aa: ASSLGRLAYNEQF; cdr3_length: 13; v_call: TRBV11-2; j_call: TRBJ2-1
cdr3_aa: ASSLAHLGLHTGELF; cdr3_length: 15; v_call: TRBV28; j_call: TRBJ2-2
cdr3_aa: ASSSHQGRGRETQY; cdr3_length: 14; v_call: TRBV5-1; j_call: TRBJ2-5
cdr3_aa: ASSYPRVTEAF; cdr3_length: 11; v_call: TRBV7-2; j_call: TRBJ1-1
cdr3_aa: ASSSGTGPSYEQY; cdr3_length: 13; v_call: TRBV7-6; j_call: TRBJ2-7
cdr3_aa: ASSFYRGQNEQF; cdr3_length: 12; v_call: TRBV28; j_call: TRBJ2-1
cdr3_aa: ASKLAGGRSYNEQF; cdr3_length: 14; v_call: TRBV27; j_call: TRBJ2-1
cdr3_aa: ASRVFGIGLNTEAF; cdr3_length: 14; v_call: TRBV28; j_call: TRBJ1-1
cdr3_aa: ASSGQRRDVGEAF; cdr3_length: 13; v_call: TRBV28; j_call: TRBJ1-1
cdr3_aa: ASWGGSYGYT; cdr3_length: 10; v_call: TRBV28; j_call: TRBJ1-2
cdr3_aa: ASSQGETGGYGYT; cdr3_length: 13; v_call: TRBV4-3; j_call: TRBJ1-2
cdr3_aa: ASSWALAEAYEQY; cdr3_length: 13; v_call: TRBV5-5; j_call: TRBJ2-7
cdr3_aa: ASSVAGGRGRGTGELF; cdr3_length: 16; v_call: TRBV9; j_call: TRBJ2-2
cdr3_aa: ASSLGTSGYEQY; cdr3_length: 12; v_call: TRBV6-6; j_call: TRBJ2-7
cdr3_aa: AWRNRDGGWNTEAF; cdr3_length: 14; v_call: TRBV30; j_call: TRBJ1-1
cdr3_aa: ASSYSSQALNYGYT; cdr3_length: 14; v_call: TRBV6-5; j_call: TRBJ1-2
cdr3_aa: ASSLVGLADSSGANVLT; cdr3_length: 17; v_call: TRBV7-8; j_call: TRBJ2-6
cdr3_aa: ASSPGQTYEQY; cdr3_length: 11; v_call: TRBV19; j_call: TRBJ2-7
cdr3_aa: ASNGVPFSNQPQH; cdr3_length: 13; v_call: TRBV28; j_call: TRBJ1-5